The next 23 T cell receptor beta chains were all read from a single sample in a study of control samples from healthy donors and cancer patients. Assay: immunoSEQ multiplex PCR; the TCRdb copy retains only in-frame clones and omits some. Of around 92,000 clones in the sample, more than 75% were seen once. Sequences were obtained from blood. These receptors all stem from a man aged 55 to 70 in good health.

This sequence joins TRBV5-4 and TRBJ1-1; TRBD1 might be the D (5 bases). The CDR3 has 13 amino acids. The V and J ends lost 4 bases and 1 base respectively, with 8 bases between them. Germline V gives CDR1 SGHNT, CDR2 YYREEE (reference sequence). The CDR3 nucleotides read TGTGCCAGCAGCCGGCAGGGGAACACTGAAGCTTTCTTT. It specifies CASSRQGNTEAFF.

The chain combines TRBV6-5 with TRBJ1-6; D gene unclear. The CDR3 covers 13 residues. Trimming cost V 7 bases and J 10 bases, with 14 bases left between them. Germline assignment: CDR1 MNHEY and CDR2 SVGAGI. The CDR3: CASNGVGGSPLHF. The CDR3 nucleotides are TGTGCCAGCAATGGGGTAGGAGGATCACCCCTCCACTTT.

The CDR3, as DNA: TGTGCCAGCACCCAGGGGCACACCGGGGAGCTGTTTTTT. It specifies CASTQGHTGELFF. The genes are TRBV11-2 and TRBJ2-2; tentatively, D is TRBD1 (6 bases). Germline V gene data show CDR1 as SGHAT and CDR2 as FQNNGV. CDR3 size: 13 residues. Trimming removed 7 bases at V and 3 bases at J, with 9 bases between.

The rearrangement links TRBV6-5 to TRBJ2-7; no clear D. Looked up from germline, CDR1 is MNHEY and CDR2 is SVGAGI. CDR3 size: 14 residues. Trimming took off 4 bases at V and 2 bases at J, with 12 bases between the two ends. The CDR3 sequence: CASSSDGNAYEQYF. CDR3 sequence (DNA): TGTGCCAGCAGTTCCGATGGCAACGCCTACGAGCAGTACTTC.

This CDR3 reads CASSLGGASNQPQHF. The CDR3 DNA reads as TGTGCCAGCAGCTTAGGGGGCGCGAGCAATCAGCCCCAGCATTTT. The rearrangement links TRBV5-4 to TRBJ1-5, with 7 bases matching TRBD1. The trim removed 2 bases at V and 1 base at J, leaving 3 bases unmatched. Germline CDR1 is SGHNT and CDR2 is YYREEE (reference sequence). The CDR3 extends over 15 amino acids.

The chain links TRBV7-9 to TRBJ2-6; unclear D gene. CDR3 length: 15 residues. CDR1 is SEHNR, CDR2 FQNEAQ, per germline (reference sequence). The V end was cut by 5 bases, the J end by 0 bases, with 8 bases between. CDR3 residues: CASSPPSSGANVLTF. The CDR3 coding sequence is TGTGCCAGCAGCCCTCCGTCCTCTGGGGCCAACGTCCTGACTTTC.

The rearrangement joins TRBV6-5 to TRBJ1-4, with a weak D call TRBD1 (6 bases). In germline, CDR1 is MNHEY, CDR2 SVGAGI. The length of the CDR3 is 15 residues. V dropped 6 bases and J dropped 4 bases, with 15 bases sitting between them. As DNA, the CDR3 is TGTGCCAGCAGCCGAGGGGGGGCTTTTAATGAAAAACTGTTTTTT. Encoded protein: CASSRGGAFNEKLFF.

The chain recombines TRBV5-1 with TRBJ1-5; D may be TRBD1 (6 bases). Germline V CDR1 and CDR2: SGHRS, YFSETQ. This CDR3 has 15 amino acids. With 0 bases removed from V and 5 bases from J, the gap between germline ends came to 12 bases. This CDR3 reads CASSLEGGPDQPQHF. As DNA, the CDR3 is TGCGCCAGCAGCTTGGAAGGGGGGCCGGATCAGCCCCAGCATTTT. The full variable domain, in which reference TRBV5-1 and TRBJ1-5 provide the parts outside the CDR3, is KAGVTQTPRYLIKTRGQQVTLSCSPISGHRSVSWYQQTPGQGLQFLFEYFSETQRNKGNFPGRFSGRQFSNSRSEMNVSTLELGDSALYLCASSLEGGPDQPQHFGDGTRLSIL.

The rearrangement joins TRBV6-5 to TRBJ2-7, with D possibly matching TRBD1 (6 bases). The CDR3 loop spans 14 amino acids. V was clipped by 5 bases and J by 5 bases, with 16 bases between them. Germline V gene data show CDR1 as MNHEY and CDR2 as SVGAGI. Here the CDR3 reads CASSTPLQGDEQYF. CDR3 sequence (DNA): TGTGCCAGCAGTACCCCCTTACAGGGTGACGAGCAGTACTTC.

This chain joins TRBV12-3 or TRBV12-4 and TRBJ2-1; D is uncertain. V gave up 2 bases and J gave up 7 bases, with 9 bases separating them. This CDR3 is built from 13 residues. CDR3 loop: CASSLSSENEQFF. The CDR3, as DNA: TGTGCCAGCAGTTTAAGTTCTGAGAATGAGCAGTTCTTC.

This sequence joins TRBV20-1 and TRBJ2-1; no firm D call. Germline V gene sequence: CDR1 DFQATT, CDR2 SNEGSKA (reference sequence). The CDR3 length is 11 residues. V gave up 0 bases and J gave up 10 bases, with 7 bases separating them. CDR3 sequence (DNA): TGCAGTGCTAGAGAGGGGAACGAGCAGTTCTTC. Protein product: CSAREGNEQFF.

The genes are TRBV18 and TRBJ2-7, with D perhaps TRBD1 or TRBD2 (5 bases each). Trimming removed 2 bases from V and 4 bases from J, with 12 bases in between. This CDR3 spans 14 amino acids. Germline V gives CDR1 KGHSH, CDR2 LQKENI. The CDR3 sequence: CASSPTGRVYEQYF. CDR3 sequence (DNA): TGTGCCAGCTCACCAACGGGGCGGGTATACGAGCAGTACTTC.

This rearrangement joins TRBV19 to TRBJ2-7; D is unresolved. The CDR3 covers 15 residues. Germline CDR1 is LNHDA and CDR2 is SQIVND (reference sequence). Trimming cost V 4 bases and J 3 bases, with 16 bases left between them. The CDR3 reads CASSTERATHYEQYF. The CDR3 DNA reads TGTGCCAGTAGTACGGAAAGGGCCACCCACTACGAGCAGTACTTC.

The chain combines TRBV12-3 or TRBV12-4 with TRBJ2-3; a weak D match, TRBD1 (6 bases). The CDR3 runs 13 residues. Trimming removed 7 bases at V and 0 bases at J, with 8 bases between. The CDR3 loop is CASTTGSTDTQYF. DNA of the CDR3: TGTGCCAGCACCACAGGGAGCACAGATACGCAGTATTTT.

V usage is TRBV27 and J usage is TRBJ2-6; D is uncertain. Trimming shortened V by 6 bases and J by 2 bases, and 5 bases separated the two germline ends. From germline, CDR1 is MNHEY and CDR2 SMNVEV (reference sequence). CDR3 length: 13 residues. CDR3 nucleotides: TGTGCCAGCAGAAAAACTGGGGCCAACGTCCTGACTTTC. Protein: CASRKTGANVLTF.

This chain uses TRBV29-1 with TRBJ2-7; possibly TRBD2 for D (7 bases). The CDR3 is 11 residues long. V lost 7 bases, J lost 6 bases, and 13 bases lay in between. Germline V CDR1 and CDR2: SQVTM, ANQGSEA. As DNA, the CDR3 is TGCAGCGCTGGACAGCGGGGCGAGCAGTACTTC. Residues: CSAGQRGEQYF.

The chain has TRBV5-6 and TRBJ2-3, with D unresolved. The CDR3 has 15 amino acids. V was pared by 0 bases and J by 0 bases, with 8 bases between. From germline, CDR1 is SGHDT and CDR2 YYEEEE. CDR3 protein: CASSLGPSSTDTQYF. The CDR3 nucleotides read TGTGCCAGCAGCTTGGGACCGAGCAGCACAGATACGCAGTATTTT. Together with reference TRBV5-6 and TRBJ2-3, the CDR3 gives the full variable domain: DAGVTQSPTHLIKTRGQQVTLRCSPKSGHDTVSWYQQALGQGPQFIFQYYEEEERQRGNFPDRFSGHQFPNYSSELNVNALLLGDSALYLCASSLGPSSTDTQYFGPGTRLTVL.

The chain uses TRBV4-1 and TRBJ2-7; 8 positions agree with TRBD1. The CDR3 spans 15 residues. Germline CDR1 is MGHRA and CDR2 is YSYEKL. The V and J ends lost 5 bases and 3 bases, in that order; junction bases with no gene match: 9. This chain's CDR3 is CASSYTGTGHYEQYF. CDR3 coding DNA: TGCGCCAGCAGCTATACCGGGACAGGTCACTACGAGCAGTACTTC.

This clone was found many times. As DNA, the CDR3 is TGCGCCAGCAGTGAGCATGGGACAGGGAGAGAGACCCAGTACTTC. Translation: CASSEHGTGRETQYF. The chain combines TRBV10-1 with TRBJ2-5, with 9 bases matching TRBD1. The length of the CDR3 is 15 residues. Germline V gene data show CDR1 as WNHNN and CDR2 as SYGVQD (reference sequence). The V gene end was trimmed by 2 bases and the J gene end by 4 bases; junction bases not matched to a gene: 5.

V usage is TRBV11-2 and J usage is TRBJ2-1; D possibly corresponds to TRBD2 (6 bases). CDR3 length: 15 amino acids. Trimming cost V 3 bases and J 7 bases, with 16 bases left between them. The germline V gene encodes CDR1 SGHAT and CDR2 FQNNGV. CDR3 protein: CASSLGRGSRNEQFF. The DNA for the CDR3 is TGTGCCAGCAGCTTGGGGCGGGGCTCTCGGAATGAGCAGTTCTTC.

The chain has TRBV15 and TRBJ2-2, with D possibly TRBD2 on 6 matching bases. This CDR3 contains 16 residues. The germline V gene encodes CDR1 LNHNV and CDR2 YYDKDF (reference sequence). The V gene lost 3 bases and the J gene lost 0 bases, with 11 bases spanning the gap. The CDR3 region is CATSRAGRPNTGELFF. In DNA form, the CDR3 reads TGTGCCACCAGCAGGGCGGGACGGCCGAACACCGGGGAGCTGTTTTTT.

The chain joins TRBV25-1 to TRBJ1-1; D is ambiguous. In germline, CDR1 is MGHDK, CDR2 SYGVNS. This CDR3 is built from 13 residues. Trimming removed 1 base at V and 8 bases at J, with 11 bases between. In DNA form, the CDR3 reads TGTGCCAGCAGTGAATTTTCTTTCATAGAAGCTTTCTTT. Protein sequence: CASSEFSFIEAFF.

This clone showed up just a few times. The same CDR3 can be traced to other DNA sequences in this sample. The J gene is TRBJ1-5, the V gene TRBV15, with TRBD1 as a possible D gene (6 bases). Trimming removed 1 base from V and 4 bases from J, with 14 bases in between. Germline assignment: CDR1 LNHNV and CDR2 YYDKDF (reference sequence). CDR3 size: 16 residues. In DNA form, the CDR3 reads TGTGCCACCAGCAGAGGGGACCGGGACATAAATCAGCCCCAGCATTTT. The encoded protein is CATSRGDRDINQPQHF. Full variable domain (missing parts from reference TRBV15 and TRBJ1-5): DAMVIQNPRYQVTQFGKPVTLSCSQTLNHNVMYWYQQKSSQAPKLLFHYYDKDFNNEADTPDNFQSRRPNTSFCFLDIRSPGLGDTAMYLCATSRGDRDINQPQHFGDGTRLSIL.